These 20 T cell receptor beta chains were all obtained from the same sample, sequenced in a study of TIL therapy for anti-PD-1-resistant metastatic lung cancer. Time point reported: pre-treatment sample, taken before nivolumab and TIL therapy. Sequencing used immunoSEQ v3. Repertoires were generated with immunoSEQ multiplex PCR, while TCRdb's copy carries only in-frame clones and drops some. The top ten clones hold approximately 0.87% of a sample with some 15,000 clones, approximately 85% of them seen once. The source was blood, collected at baseline. The source is a person between 25 and 79 years old with non-small cell lung cancer.

The chain uses TRBV30 and TRBJ2-5, with 7 positions matching TRBD1. Germline V gene data show CDR1 as GTSNPN and CDR2 as SVGIG (reference sequence). The CDR3 runs 13 residues. V lost 3 bases, J lost 0 bases, and 1 base stayed unmatched. The CDR3 loop reads CAWSRGYQETQYF. The CDR3 DNA is TGTGCCTGGAGCAGGGGGTACCAAGAGACCCAGTACTTC.

The chain recombines TRBV7-9 with TRBJ2-1, with a weak D call TRBD2 (5 bases). Germline loops: CDR1 SEHNR, CDR2 FQNEAQ (reference sequence). Trimming removed 4 bases from V and 9 bases from J, with 7 bases in between. The CDR3 is 11 amino acids. The CDR3 region has the DNA TGTGCCAGCAGCTCGACTATTGAGCAGTTCTTC. It codes for CASSSTIEQFF.

The genes are TRBV30 and TRBJ2-1, with D tentatively TRBD1 or TRBD2 (6 bases each). Trimming stripped 8 bases from V and 11 bases from J, with 22 bases between. The CDR3 has 13 amino acids. Germline V lookup: CDR1 GTSNPN, CDR2 SVGIG (reference sequence). DNA for the CDR3: TGTGCCGGGGGGCTGAATAGCTGGGAGCAGCAGTTCTTC. Its translation is CAGGLNSWEQQFF.

This chain links TRBV7-6 with TRBJ2-2; TRBD2 matches 13 bases. This CDR3 spans 18 amino acids. After removal of 6 bases from V and 0 bases from J, the junction contained 7 bases not matched to a gene. Germline V gene sequence: CDR1 SGHVS, CDR2 FNYEAQ. The CDR3 reads CASSTPGTSGANTGELFF. The CDR3 bases are TGTGCCAGCAGTACACCCGGGACTAGCGGGGCGAACACCGGGGAGCTGTTTTTT.

This rearrangement joins TRBV5-1 to TRBJ2-5, with 10 bases fitting TRBD2. Germline loops: CDR1 SGHRS, CDR2 YFSETQ. The CDR3 is 16 residues long. Trimming at V came to 0 bases and at J to 5 bases, leaving 7 bases not matched to a gene. The CDR3 DNA reads TGCGCCAGCAGCTTGGGTCTAGCGGGGGTTTTGGAGACCCAGTACTTC. Its translation is CASSLGLAGVLETQYF.

The V gene is TRBV5-1, the J gene TRBJ1-2, with a possible D match to TRBD1 (6 bases). Germline V gene lookup returns CDR1 SGHRS and CDR2 YFSETQ. The CDR3 has 14 residues. With 4 bases removed from V and 8 bases from J, the gap between germline ends came to 18 bases. CDR3 nucleotides: TGCGCCAGCAGCCTGGGGGGGGCCCATCGGGGCTACACCTTC. The encoded protein is CASSLGGAHRGYTF.

The chain uses TRBV29-1 and TRBJ1-1, with D unresolved. This CDR3 is 12 amino acids long. From germline, CDR1 is SQVTM and CDR2 ANQGSEA. V was clipped by 6 bases and J by 11 bases, with 19 bases between them. CDR3 bases: TGCAGCGTCCGAGGCGATCGGGAGGGCGCTTTCTTT. Its translation is CSVRGDREGAFF.

The V call is TRBV19, the J call TRBJ2-5; 11 positions agree with TRBD1. Germline CDR1 LNHDA, CDR2 SQIVND (reference sequence). Trimming removed 3 bases from V and 5 bases from J; junction bases left unmatched: 2. This CDR3 region has 14 residues. This chain's CDR3 is CASSMGDRGETQYF. Here the CDR3 DNA reads TGTGCCAGTAGTATGGGGGACAGGGGGGAGACCCAGTACTTC. Based on the CDR3 plus reference TRBV19 and TRBJ2-5, the full variable domain is DGGITQSPKYLFRKEGQNVTLSCEQNLNHDAMYWYRQDPGQGLRLIYYSQIVNDFQKGDIAEGYSVSREKKESFPLTVTSAQKNPTAFYLCASSMGDRGETQYFGPGTRLLVL.

The gene calls are TRBV15 and TRBJ1-3, with unresolved D. Trimming took off 0 bases at V and 0 bases at J, with 6 bases between the two ends. Germline lookup yields CDR1 LNHNV and CDR2 YYDKDF (reference sequence). The CDR3 is 15 residues long. The CDR3 DNA follows: TGTGCCACCAGCAGAGACCGTTACTCTGGAAACACCATATATTTT. Translating it yields CATSRDRYSGNTIYF.

The gene calls are TRBV5-6 and TRBJ2-2; D is uncertain. This CDR3 spans 13 amino acids. The germline CDR1 and CDR2 sequences are SGHDT and YYEEEE. The V end was cut by 0 bases, the J end by 4 bases, with 4 bases between. The CDR3 reads CASSLVGTGELFF. The DNA of the CDR3 is TGTGCCAGCAGCTTGGTGGGCACCGGGGAGCTGTTTTTT.

For this clone: An end of the junction differs from the germline gene, which may be a read error. This chain links TRBV2 with TRBJ2-1, with D perhaps matching TRBD1 (6 bases). CDR1 and CDR2 from the germline V gene are SNHLY and FYNNEI. The CDR3 sequence is 13 residues long. The CDR3 sequence is CASIQPGESEQLF. DNA for the CDR3: TGTGCCAGCATCCAACCAGGGGAAAGCGAGCAGCTCTTC.

The V gene is TRBV4-3, the J gene TRBJ2-1; TRBD2 matches at 12 bases. With V trimmed by 0 bases and J by 6 bases, 6 bases remained unmatched. The CDR3 is made up of 17 amino acids. Germline V gives CDR1 LGHNA, CDR2 YSLEER. The CDR3 coding sequence is TGCGCCAGCAGCCAAGAGACGACTAGCGGGAGATTCAATGAGCAGTTCTTC. Amino acid sequence: CASSQETTSGRFNEQFF.

This chain uses TRBV30 with TRBJ1-1, with D possibly being TRBD1 (5 bases). Germline V lookup: CDR1 GTSNPN, CDR2 SVGIG (reference sequence). V lost 5 bases to trimming and J lost 4 bases, with 20 bases between them. This CDR3 contains 15 residues. The CDR3 sequence: CAWATSGRRGTEAFF. Here the CDR3 DNA reads TGTGCCTGGGCGACCTCCGGGCGAAGGGGCACTGAAGCTTTCTTT.

The genes are TRBV18 and TRBJ2-2; no firm D call. This CDR3 is 13 amino acids long. The V and J ends lost 3 bases and 6 bases respectively, with 8 bases between them. The germline V gene has CDR1 KGHSH and CDR2 LQKENI. CDR3 amino acids: CASSPTMSGELFF. In DNA form, the CDR3 reads TGTGCCAGCTCACCCACCATGTCCGGGGAGCTGTTTTTT.

The chain couples TRBV27 to TRBJ1-2; D not certain. V was trimmed by 1 base and J by 3 bases, leaving 12 bases between them. Germline CDR1 MNHEY, CDR2 SMNVEV (reference sequence). This CDR3 is built from 15 residues. CDR3 DNA sequence: TGTGCCAGCAGTTTATACGGGGTAGGGTACTATGGCTACACCTTC. This translates into CASSLYGVGYYGYTF.

The gene calls are TRBV30 and TRBJ2-7, with a possible D match to TRBD2 (5 bases). The germline V and J ends were trimmed by 0 bases and 0 bases, with 15 bases remaining between them. The CDR3 length is 16 residues. CDR1 and CDR2 from the germline V gene are GTSNPN and SVGIG (reference sequence). The CDR3, as DNA: TGTGCCTGGAGTGTACGGAGGACGGTTAGCTCCTACGAGCAGTACTTC. Amino acid sequence: CAWSVRRTVSSYEQYF.

The rearrangement uses TRBV7-9 and TRBJ2-2; no clear D gene. Germline CDR1 is SEHNR and CDR2 is FQNEAQ (reference sequence). V lost 1 base to trimming and J lost 6 bases, with 3 bases between them. The CDR3 totals 12 residues. The CDR3 reads CASSLGPGELFF. The DNA of the CDR3 is TGTGCCAGCAGCTTAGGACCCGGGGAGCTGTTTTTT.

The J gene is TRBJ2-3, the V gene TRBV27; possible D gene TRBD2, 5 bases. CDR1 is MNHEY and CDR2 is SMNVEV in the germline V gene (reference sequence). This CDR3 is 12 amino acids long. V lost 8 bases and J lost 0, with 6 bases in between. The CDR3 region has the DNA TGTGCCAGCGGACTTAGCACAGATACGCAGTATTTT. This encodes CASGLSTDTQYF.

The chain recombines TRBV5-1 with TRBJ2-5; tentatively, D is TRBD1 (6 bases). This CDR3 is built from 14 residues. The germline V and J ends were trimmed by 4 bases and 2 bases, with 12 bases remaining between them. The V gene's germline CDR1 is SGHRS and CDR2 YFSETQ. The CDR3 spells CASSQGGPQETQYF. CDR3 bases: TGCGCCAGCAGCCAAGGGGGACCGCAAGAGACCCAGTACTTC. The full variable domain, completed using reference TRBV5-1 and TRBJ2-5, is KAGVTQTPRYLIKTRGQQVTLSCSPISGHRSVSWYQQTPGQGLQFLFEYFSETQRNKGNFPGRFSGRQFSNSRSEMNVSTLELGDSALYLCASSQGGPQETQYFGPGTRLLVL.

This sequence joins TRBV19 and TRBJ1-4; D ambiguous. Looked up from germline, CDR1 is LNHDA and CDR2 is SQIVND (reference sequence). This CDR3 is built from 11 residues. The V and J ends lost 5 bases and 13 bases respectively, with 11 bases between them. Here the CDR3 reads CASSQERTLFF. The CDR3 region has the DNA TGTGCCAGTAGTCAAGAGAGGACACTGTTTTTT.